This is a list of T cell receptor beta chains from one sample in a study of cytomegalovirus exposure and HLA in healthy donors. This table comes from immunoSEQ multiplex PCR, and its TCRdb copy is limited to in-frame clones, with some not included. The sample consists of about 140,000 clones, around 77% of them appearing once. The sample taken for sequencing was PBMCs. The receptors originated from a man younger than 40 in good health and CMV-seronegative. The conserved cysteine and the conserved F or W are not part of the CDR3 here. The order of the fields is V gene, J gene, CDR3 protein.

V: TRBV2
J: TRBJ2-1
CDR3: ASRATSGSSYNEQF

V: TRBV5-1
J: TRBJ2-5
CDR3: ASSSYRGQETQY

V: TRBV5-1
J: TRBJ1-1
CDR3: ASSLGLHTEAF

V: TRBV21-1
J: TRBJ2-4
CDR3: ASSLSVFSKNIQY

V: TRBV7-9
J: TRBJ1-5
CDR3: ASSLESGNQPQH

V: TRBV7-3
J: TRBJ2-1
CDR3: ASSSLAGYNEQF

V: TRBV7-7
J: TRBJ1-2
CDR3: ASSLARDRDIPRYGYT

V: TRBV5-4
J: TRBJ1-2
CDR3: ASSFDRGLRYGYT

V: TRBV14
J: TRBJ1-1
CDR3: ASSQEGQGYTEAF

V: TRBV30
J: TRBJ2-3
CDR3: AWGKGLAGTDTQY

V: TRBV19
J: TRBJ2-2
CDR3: ARKYMNTGELF

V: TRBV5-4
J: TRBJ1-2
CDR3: ASSEDRVDGYT

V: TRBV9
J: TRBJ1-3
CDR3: ASSTSGGAGNTIY

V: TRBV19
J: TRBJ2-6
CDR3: ASSIDTGTGANVLT

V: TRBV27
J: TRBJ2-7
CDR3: ASRKGAGEQY

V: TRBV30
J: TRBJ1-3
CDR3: AWKKDRISGNTIY

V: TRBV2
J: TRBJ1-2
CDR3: AVDRGGNYGYT

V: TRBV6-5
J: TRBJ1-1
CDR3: ASSYSQLNTEAF

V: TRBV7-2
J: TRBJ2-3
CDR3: ASSLEDRTSGGQY

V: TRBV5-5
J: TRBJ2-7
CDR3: ASSSLPGLAGGHTYEQY

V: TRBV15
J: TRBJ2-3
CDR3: ATSSTPSTDTQY

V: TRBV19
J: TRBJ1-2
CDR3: ASSPGPGGYT

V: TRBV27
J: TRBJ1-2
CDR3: ASSFSPPGGYGYT

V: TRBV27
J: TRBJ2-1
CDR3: ASSLSRGWDEQF

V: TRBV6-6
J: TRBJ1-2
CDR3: ASGTVYGYT

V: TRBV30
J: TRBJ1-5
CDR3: AWSVQGNQPQH